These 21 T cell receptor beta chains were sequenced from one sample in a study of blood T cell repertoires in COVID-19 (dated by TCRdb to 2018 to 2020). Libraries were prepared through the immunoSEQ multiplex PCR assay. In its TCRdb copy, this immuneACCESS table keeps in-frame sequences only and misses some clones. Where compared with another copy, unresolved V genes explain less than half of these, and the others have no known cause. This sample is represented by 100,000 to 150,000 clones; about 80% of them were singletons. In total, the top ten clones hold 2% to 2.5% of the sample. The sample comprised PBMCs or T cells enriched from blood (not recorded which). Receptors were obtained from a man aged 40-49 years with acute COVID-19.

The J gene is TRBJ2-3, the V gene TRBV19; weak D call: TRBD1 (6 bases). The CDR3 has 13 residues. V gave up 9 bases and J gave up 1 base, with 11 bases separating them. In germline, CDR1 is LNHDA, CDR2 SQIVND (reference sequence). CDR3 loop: CASGQSRTDTQYF. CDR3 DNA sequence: TGTGCCAGCGGACAGTCTCGCACAGATACGCAGTATTTT.

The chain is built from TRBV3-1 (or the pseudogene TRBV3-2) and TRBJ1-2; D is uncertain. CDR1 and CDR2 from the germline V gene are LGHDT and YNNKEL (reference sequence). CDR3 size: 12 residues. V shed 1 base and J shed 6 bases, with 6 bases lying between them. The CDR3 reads CASSQAQNGYTF. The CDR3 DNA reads TGTGCCAGCAGCCAAGCGCAGAATGGCTACACCTTC.

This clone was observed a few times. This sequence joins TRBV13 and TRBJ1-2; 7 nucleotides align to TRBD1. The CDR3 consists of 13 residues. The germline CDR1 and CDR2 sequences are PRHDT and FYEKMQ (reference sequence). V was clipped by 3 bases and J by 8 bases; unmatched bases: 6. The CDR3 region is CASSFEGAEGYTF. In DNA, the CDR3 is TGTGCCAGCAGCTTTGAGGGGGCGGAAGGCTACACCTTC.

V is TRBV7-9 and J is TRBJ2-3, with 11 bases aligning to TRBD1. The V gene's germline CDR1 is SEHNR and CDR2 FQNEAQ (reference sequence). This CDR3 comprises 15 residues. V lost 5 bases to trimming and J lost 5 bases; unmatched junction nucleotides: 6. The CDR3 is CASSIGQGARDTQYF. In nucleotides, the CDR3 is TGTGCCAGCAGCATCGGACAGGGGGCTAGAGATACGCAGTATTTT.

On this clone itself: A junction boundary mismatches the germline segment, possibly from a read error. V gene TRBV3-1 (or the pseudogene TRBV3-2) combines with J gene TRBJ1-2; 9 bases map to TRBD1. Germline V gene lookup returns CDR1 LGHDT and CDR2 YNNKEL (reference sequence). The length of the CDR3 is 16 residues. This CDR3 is CAGSQGDREGHYGYTF. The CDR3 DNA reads TGTGCCGGCAGCCAAGGGGACAGGGAAGGCCACTATGGCTACACCTTC.

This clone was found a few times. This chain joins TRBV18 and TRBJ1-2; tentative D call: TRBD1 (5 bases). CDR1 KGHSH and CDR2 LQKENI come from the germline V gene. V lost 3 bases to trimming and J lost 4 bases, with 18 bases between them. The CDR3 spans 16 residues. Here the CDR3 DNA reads TGTGCCAGCTCACCTCGCCACAGGCGACAAGGCTATGGCTACACCTTC. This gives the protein CASSPRHRRQGYGYTF.

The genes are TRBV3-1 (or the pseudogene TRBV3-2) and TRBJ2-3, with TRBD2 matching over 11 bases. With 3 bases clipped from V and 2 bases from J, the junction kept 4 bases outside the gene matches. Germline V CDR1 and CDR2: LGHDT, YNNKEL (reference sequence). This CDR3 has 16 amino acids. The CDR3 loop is CASSQLAGGLTDTQYF. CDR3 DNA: TGTGCCAGCAGCCAGTTAGCGGGGGGGCTCACAGATACGCAGTATTTT.

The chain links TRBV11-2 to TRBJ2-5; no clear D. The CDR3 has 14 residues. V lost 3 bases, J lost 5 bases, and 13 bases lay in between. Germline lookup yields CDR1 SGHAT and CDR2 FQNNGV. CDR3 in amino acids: CASSLSRAPETQYF. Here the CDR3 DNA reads TGTGCCAGCAGCTTGAGTCGAGCGCCGGAGACCCAGTACTTC.

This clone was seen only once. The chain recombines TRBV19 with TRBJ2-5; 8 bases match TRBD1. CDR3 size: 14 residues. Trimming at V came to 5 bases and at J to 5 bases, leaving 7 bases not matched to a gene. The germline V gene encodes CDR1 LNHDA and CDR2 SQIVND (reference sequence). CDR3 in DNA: TGTGCCAGTAGTCCTCAGGGGGCAGGCGAGACCCAGTACTTC. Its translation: CASSPQGAGETQYF.

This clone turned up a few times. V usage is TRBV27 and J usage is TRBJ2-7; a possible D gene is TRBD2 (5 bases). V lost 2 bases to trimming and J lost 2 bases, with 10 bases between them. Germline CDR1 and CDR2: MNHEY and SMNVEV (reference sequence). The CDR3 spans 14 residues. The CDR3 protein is CASSLGVGAYEQYF. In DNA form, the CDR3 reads TGTGCCAGCAGTTTAGGCGTCGGGGCCTACGAGCAGTACTTC.

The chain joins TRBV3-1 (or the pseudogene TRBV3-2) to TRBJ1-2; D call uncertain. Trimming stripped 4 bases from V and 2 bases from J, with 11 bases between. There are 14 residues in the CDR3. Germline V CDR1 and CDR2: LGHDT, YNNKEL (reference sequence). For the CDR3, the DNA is TGTGCCAGCAGCCCCTGGGCAGCAAACTATGGCTACACCTTC. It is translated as CASSPWAANYGYTF.

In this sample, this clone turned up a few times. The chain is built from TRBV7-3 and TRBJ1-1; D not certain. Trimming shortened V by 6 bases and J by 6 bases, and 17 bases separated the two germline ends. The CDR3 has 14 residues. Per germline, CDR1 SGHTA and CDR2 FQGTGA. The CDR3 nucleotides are TGTGCCAGCAGTCGGACCGCGGGAATACCTGAAGCTTTCTTT. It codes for CASSRTAGIPEAFF. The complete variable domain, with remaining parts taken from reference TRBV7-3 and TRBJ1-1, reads GAGVSQTPSNKVTEKGKYVELRCDPISGHTALYWYRQSLGQGPEFLIYFQGTGAADDSGLPNDRFFAVRPEGSVSTLKIQRTERGDSAVYLCASSRTAGIPEAFFGQGTRLTVV.

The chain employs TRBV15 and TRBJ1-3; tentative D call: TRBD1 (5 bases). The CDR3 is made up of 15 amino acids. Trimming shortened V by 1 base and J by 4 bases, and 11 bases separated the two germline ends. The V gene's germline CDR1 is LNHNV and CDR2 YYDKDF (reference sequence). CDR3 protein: CATSRVGLLGNTIYF. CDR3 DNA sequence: TGTGCCACCAGCAGAGTGGGGCTTTTGGGAAACACCATATATTTT. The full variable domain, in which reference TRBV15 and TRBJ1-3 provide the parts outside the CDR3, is DAMVIQNPRYQVTQFGKPVTLSCSQTLNHNVMYWYQQKSSQAPKLLFHYYDKDFNNEADTPDNFQSRRPNTSFCFLDIRSPGLGDTAMYLCATSRVGLLGNTIYFGEGSWLTVV.

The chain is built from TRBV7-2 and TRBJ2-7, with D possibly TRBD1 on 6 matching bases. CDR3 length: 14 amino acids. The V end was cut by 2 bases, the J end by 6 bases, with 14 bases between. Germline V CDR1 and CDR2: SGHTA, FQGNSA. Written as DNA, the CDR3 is TGTGCCAGCAGCTTAAGACAGGAAGGAACCGAGCAGTACTTC. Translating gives CASSLRQEGTEQYF.

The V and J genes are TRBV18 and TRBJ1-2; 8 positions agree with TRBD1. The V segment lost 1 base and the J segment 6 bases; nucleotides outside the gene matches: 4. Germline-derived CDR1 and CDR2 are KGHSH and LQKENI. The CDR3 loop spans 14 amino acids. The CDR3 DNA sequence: TGTGCCAGCTCACCACGACAGGGGCTTGATGGCTACACCTTC. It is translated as CASSPRQGLDGYTF.

This CDR3 reads CASSLGLAINEQFF. The DNA for the CDR3 is TGTGCCAGCTCTCTGGGACTAGCGATCAATGAGCAGTTCTTC. The rearrangement links TRBV28 to TRBJ2-1, with 10 bases matching TRBD2. Trimming removed 8 bases from V and 6 bases from J; junction bases left unmatched: 7. Germline V gene sequence: CDR1 MDHEN, CDR2 SYDVKM. The CDR3 runs 14 residues.

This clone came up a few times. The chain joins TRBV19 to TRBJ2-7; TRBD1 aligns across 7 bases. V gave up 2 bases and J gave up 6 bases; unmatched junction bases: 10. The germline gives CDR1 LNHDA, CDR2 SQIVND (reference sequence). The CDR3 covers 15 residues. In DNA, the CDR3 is TGTGCCAGTAGTATAAGTCCCCGGACAGGCTTCGAGCAGTACTTC. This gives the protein CASSISPRTGFEQYF.

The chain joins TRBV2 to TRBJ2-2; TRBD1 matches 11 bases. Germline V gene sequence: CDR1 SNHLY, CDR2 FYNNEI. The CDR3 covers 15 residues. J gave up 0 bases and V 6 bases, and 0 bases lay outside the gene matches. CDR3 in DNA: TGTGCCAGCAGGGACAGGGGGCCGAACACCGGGGAGCTGTTTTTT. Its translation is CASRDRGPNTGELFF.

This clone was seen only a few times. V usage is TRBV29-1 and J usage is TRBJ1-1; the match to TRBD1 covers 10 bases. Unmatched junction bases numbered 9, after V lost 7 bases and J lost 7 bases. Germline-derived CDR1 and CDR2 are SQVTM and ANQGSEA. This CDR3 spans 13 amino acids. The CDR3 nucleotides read TGCAGCGGACGGGGACAGGGGTATGGTGAAGCTTTCTTT. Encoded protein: CSGRGQGYGEAFF.

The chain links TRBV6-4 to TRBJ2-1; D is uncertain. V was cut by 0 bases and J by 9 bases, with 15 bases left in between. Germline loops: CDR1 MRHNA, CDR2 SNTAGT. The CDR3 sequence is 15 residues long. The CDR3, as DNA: TGTGCCAGCAGTGACTCCATAGGAGCGAATGTTGAGCAGTTCTTC. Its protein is CASSDSIGANVEQFF.

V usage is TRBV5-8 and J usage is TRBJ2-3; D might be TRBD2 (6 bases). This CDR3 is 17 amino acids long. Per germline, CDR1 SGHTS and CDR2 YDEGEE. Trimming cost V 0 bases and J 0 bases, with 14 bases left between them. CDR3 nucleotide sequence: TGTGCCAGCAGCTTGGAAGGGCGGGGCTCTAGCACAGATACGCAGTATTTT. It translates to CASSLEGRGSSTDTQYF.